This TCR beta chain was sequenced for a study of T cells in Graves' hyperthyroidism and ophthalmopathy. Every diagnosis used clinical symptoms, serum thyroxine and TRAb, thyroid ultrasound and orbital computed tomography. The authors obtained PBMCs from roughly 10 ml of fresh peripheral blood. Amplification of TCR beta CDR3 regions was performed using RNA transcripts as template. First-round RT-PCR of the TCR CDR3 relied on the HTBI primer set. From the multiplex PCR reads, TCRdb called clonotypes with MiXCR, one entry per CDR3 protein. The data hold approximately 620,000 distinct CDR3 sequences, with roughly 13% observed a single time. This clonotype was seen repeatedly, ten times or more. The receptor comes from a woman between 25 and 40 years old with Graves' hyperthyroidism that later progressed to Graves' ophthalmopathy. The sample was blood.

CDR3 protein: CASSVGTAANSPLHF. The CDR3 DNA follows: TGTGCCAGCAGTGTTGGGACAGCCGCTAATTCACCCCTCCACTTT. V gene TRBV6-1 combines with J gene TRBJ1-6; 7 bases line up with TRBD1. The germline V gene encodes CDR1 MNHNS and CDR2 SASEGT. CDR3 length equals 15 residues. J gave up 6 bases and V 4 bases, and 6 bases lay outside the gene matches.